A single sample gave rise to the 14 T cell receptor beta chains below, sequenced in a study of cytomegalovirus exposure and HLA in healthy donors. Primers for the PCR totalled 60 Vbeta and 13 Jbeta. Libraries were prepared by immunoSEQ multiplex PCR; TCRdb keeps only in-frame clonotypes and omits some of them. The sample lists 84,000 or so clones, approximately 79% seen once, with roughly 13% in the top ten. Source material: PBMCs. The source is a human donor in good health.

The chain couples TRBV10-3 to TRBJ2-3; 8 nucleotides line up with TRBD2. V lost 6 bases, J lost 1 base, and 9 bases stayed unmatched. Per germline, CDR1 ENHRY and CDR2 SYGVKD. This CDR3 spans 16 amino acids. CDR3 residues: CAISYFGGGRTDTQYF. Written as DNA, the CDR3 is TGTGCCATCAGCTACTTTGGCGGGGGGCGCACAGATACGCAGTATTTT.

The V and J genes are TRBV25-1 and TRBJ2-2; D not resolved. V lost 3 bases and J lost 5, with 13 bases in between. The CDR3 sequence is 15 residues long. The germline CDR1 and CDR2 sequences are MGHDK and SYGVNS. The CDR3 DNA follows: TGTGCCAGCAGTGATGTTGGTAGTTGGACCGGGGAGCTGTTTTTT. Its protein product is CASSDVGSWTGELFF.

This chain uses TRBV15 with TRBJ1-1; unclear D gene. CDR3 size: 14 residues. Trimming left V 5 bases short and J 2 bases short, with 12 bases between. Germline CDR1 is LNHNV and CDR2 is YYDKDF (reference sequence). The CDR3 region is CATSLRPGNTEAFF. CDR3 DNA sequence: TGTGCCACCAGCCTCCGTCCAGGTAACACTGAAGCTTTCTTT.

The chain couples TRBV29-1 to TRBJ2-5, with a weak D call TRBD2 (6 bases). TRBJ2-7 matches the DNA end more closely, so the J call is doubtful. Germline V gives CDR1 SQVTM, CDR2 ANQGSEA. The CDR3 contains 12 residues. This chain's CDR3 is CSALGEAYEQYF. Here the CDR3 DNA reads TGCAGCGCCCTTGGGGAGGCCTACGAGCAGTACTTC.

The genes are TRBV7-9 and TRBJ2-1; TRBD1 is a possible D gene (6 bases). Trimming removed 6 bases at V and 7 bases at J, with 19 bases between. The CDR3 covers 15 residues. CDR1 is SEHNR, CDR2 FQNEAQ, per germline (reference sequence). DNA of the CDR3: TGTGCCAGCAGTTCAGGCAGGGGCGATGGGAATGAGCAGTTCTTC. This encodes CASSSGRGDGNEQFF.

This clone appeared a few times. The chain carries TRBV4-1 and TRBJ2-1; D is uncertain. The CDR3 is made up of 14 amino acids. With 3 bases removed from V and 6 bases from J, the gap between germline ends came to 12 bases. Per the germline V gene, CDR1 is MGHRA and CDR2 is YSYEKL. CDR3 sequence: CASSQERATNEQFF. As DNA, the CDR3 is TGCGCCAGCAGCCAGGAACGAGCGACCAATGAGCAGTTCTTC.

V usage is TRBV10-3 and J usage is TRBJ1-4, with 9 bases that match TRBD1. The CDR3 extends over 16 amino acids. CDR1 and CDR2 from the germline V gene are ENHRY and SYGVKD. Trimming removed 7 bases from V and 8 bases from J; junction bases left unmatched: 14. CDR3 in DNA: TGTGCCATCAAGGGACAGGGTCGGGTCCTCCGGGAAAAACTGTTTTTT. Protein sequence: CAIKGQGRVLREKLFF.

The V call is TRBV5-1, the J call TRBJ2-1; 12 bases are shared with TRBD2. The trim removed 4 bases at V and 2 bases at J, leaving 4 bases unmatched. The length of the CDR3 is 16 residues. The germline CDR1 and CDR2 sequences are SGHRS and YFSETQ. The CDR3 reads CASSTGLAGTYNEQFF. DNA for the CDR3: TGCGCCAGCAGCACAGGACTAGCGGGGACCTACAATGAGCAGTTCTTC.

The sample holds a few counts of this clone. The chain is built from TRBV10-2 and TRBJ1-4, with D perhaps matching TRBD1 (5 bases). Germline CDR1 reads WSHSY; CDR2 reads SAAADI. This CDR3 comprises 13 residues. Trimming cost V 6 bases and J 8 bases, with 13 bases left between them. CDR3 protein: CASRYFGGEKLFF. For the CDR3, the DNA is TGCGCCAGCAGATACTTTGGGGGGGAAAAACTGTTTTTT.

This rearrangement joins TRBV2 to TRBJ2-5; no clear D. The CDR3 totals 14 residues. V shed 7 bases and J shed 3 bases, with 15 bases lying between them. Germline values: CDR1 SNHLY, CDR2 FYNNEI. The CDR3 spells CASKKELGEETQYF. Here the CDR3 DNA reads TGTGCCAGCAAGAAGGAATTGGGCGAAGAGACCCAGTACTTC.

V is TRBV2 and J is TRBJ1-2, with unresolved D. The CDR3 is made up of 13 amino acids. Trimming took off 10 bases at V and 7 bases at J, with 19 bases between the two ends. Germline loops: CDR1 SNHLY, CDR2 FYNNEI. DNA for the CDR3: TGTGCCACCTTCGGGGAGGGCGCGGGTGGCTACACCTTC. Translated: CATFGEGAGGYTF.

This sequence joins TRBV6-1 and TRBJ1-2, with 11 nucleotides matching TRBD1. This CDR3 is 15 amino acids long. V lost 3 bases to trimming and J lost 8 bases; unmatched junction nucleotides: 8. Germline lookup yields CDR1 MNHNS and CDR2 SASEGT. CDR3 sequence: CASSDFWGQGGGYTF. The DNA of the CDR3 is TGTGCCAGCAGTGACTTTTGGGGACAGGGGGGAGGCTACACCTTC.

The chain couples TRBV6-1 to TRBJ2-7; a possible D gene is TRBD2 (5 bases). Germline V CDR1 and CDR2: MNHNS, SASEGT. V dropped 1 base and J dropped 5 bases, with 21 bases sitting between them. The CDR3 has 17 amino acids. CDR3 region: CASSEGISRGSVHEQYF. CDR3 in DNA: TGTGCCAGCAGTGAAGGAATCAGTCGGGGATCCGTCCACGAGCAGTACTTC.

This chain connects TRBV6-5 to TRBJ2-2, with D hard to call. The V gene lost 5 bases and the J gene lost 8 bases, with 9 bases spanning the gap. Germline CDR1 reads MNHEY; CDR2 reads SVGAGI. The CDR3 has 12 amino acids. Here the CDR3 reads CASSTQVGELFF. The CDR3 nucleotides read TGTGCCAGCAGTACTCAAGTAGGGGAGCTGTTTTTT.